The source of this T cell receptor (beta chain) is a study of tumor-infiltrating lymphocytes in primary liver carcinoma. Study context: Productive TCRbeta read counts per sample ran from roughly 3.8 to 7.5 million and were similar across tissue types.

Investigators took RNA and DNA out together from 20-30 mg of unsorted bulk tissue. The investigators made TCR beta cDNA from approximately 0.5 ug total RNA, using a constant-region primer. Library construction for TCR beta comprised three nested multiplex PCR rounds performed with slightly modified ARM-PCR. TRBV1-TRBV30 forward primers paired with a C-beta reverse primer drove the first two PCR rounds, roughly 10 cycles each. TCRdb used MiXCR to reprocess the multiplex PCR reads, holding one entry per CDR3 protein. The data show 40,000 or so distinct CDR3 sequences, with approximately 82% seen just once and approximately 37% held by the top ten. Germline V gene lookup returns CDR1 SQVTM and CDR2 ANQGSEA. V gave up 5 bases and J gave up 7 bases, with 11 bases separating them. The CDR3 has 11 amino acids. This clonotype is labeled as medium-sized.

The sequenced sample was tumor-adjacent normal liver tissue. This sequence originates from a man between 35 and 55 years old with primary liver carcinoma and hepatitis B virus infection. The chain employs TRBV29-1 and TRBJ1-1; D not certain. The CDR3 region is CSVPHGHEAFF. Here the CDR3 DNA reads TGCAGCGTTCCACACGGGCATGAAGCTTTCTTT.